Below, one T cell receptor (beta chain) is given with its context. What it binds is unknown. This entry belongs to a study of blood T cells in healthy people across ages. Study-wide results and caveats: The authors considered diversity estimates from one million T cells to be underestimates.

Primed by a sample-barcoded 5' primer and a J-beta primer mix, a second PCR proceeded for roughly 7 to 11 cycles. TCRdb itself ran the 5' RACE reads through MiXCR, one entry per CDR3 protein. The repertoire holds 700,000 to 1,000,000 distinct CDR3 sequences, 44% seen once, with around 21% in the top ten. Sequencing used blood. The origin of this receptor is a man in his 60s in good health.

The CDR3 DNA follows: TGTGCCAGTAGCCCGGGGTCGGGGGTGGGTTCACCCCTCCACTTT. It is translated as CASSPGSGVGSPLHF. The V call is TRBV7-2, the J call TRBJ1-6, with D possibly TRBD1 on 5 matching bases. Germline V lookup: CDR1 SGHTA, CDR2 FQGNSA. The V end was cut by 9 bases, the J end by 9 bases, with 21 bases between. The CDR3 loop spans 15 amino acids.